The sequence of this T cell receptor beta chain was determined in a study of T cell responses to AZD1222 COVID-19 vaccine. V lost 3 bases and J lost 3, with 12 bases in between. The CDR3 loop spans 14 amino acids. Germline CDR1 LNHNV, CDR2 YYDKDF (reference sequence). The table came from immunoSEQ multiplex PCR; TCRdb's copy has only in-frame clones and leaves some out. The sample consists of approximately 120,000 clones, 85% of them appearing once. This specimen was peripheral blood, taken 28 days after the second AZD1222 dose. The V call is TRBV15, the J call TRBJ2-7; D not certain. The origin of this receptor is an adult who received the AZD1222 COVID-19 vaccine. CDR3 nucleotide sequence: TGTGCCACCAGCAGCATTCGGGTAAACTACGAGCAGTACTTC. Translating it yields CATSSIRVNYEQYF.